The 2 T cell receptor beta chains below all came from one sample that was sequenced in a study of shared clonotypes between healthy human individuals (TCRdb year 2020). For the CD8 naive samples, CD45RO-negative cells were positively selected for CCR7, yielding a CD45RA+CCR7+ population from which TemRA cells were excluded. Library construction relied on the immunoSEQ multiplex PCR assay. The immuneACCESS repertoire file appears here via TCRdb, limited to in-frame rearrangements. These files lack a portion of the clones; in checked studies, under half of the deficit traces to unresolved V genes, and the cause of the others is not known. This sample is represented by roughly 2 million clones; approximately 94% of them were singletons. 0.85% to 1.2% of the sample rests with the top ten. The sample comprised naive CD8+ T cells sorted from blood. The meaning of the sample's cell subset or site label: CD45RA+CCR7+. These receptors came from a man between 18 and 35 years old in good health.

V gene TRBV18 combines with J gene TRBJ2-2; the D call may be TRBD1 or TRBD2 (6 bases each). This CDR3 has 19 residues. From germline, CDR1 is KGHSH and CDR2 LQKENI. V lost 2 bases to trimming and J lost 3 bases, with 22 bases between them. The CDR3, as DNA: TGTGCCAGCTCACCATGGCCAGGGGACTCACTCATGGACACCGGGGAGCTGTTTTTT. Protein product: CASSPWPGDSLMDTGELFF. Supplemented by reference TRBV18 and TRBJ2-2, the full variable domain reads NAGVMQNPRHLVRRRGQEARLRCSPMKGHSHVYWYRQLPEEGLKFMVYLQKENIIDESGMPKERFSAEFPKEGPSILRIQQVVRGDSAAYFCASSPWPGDSLMDTGELFFGEGSRLTVL.

V gene TRBV28 combines with J gene TRBJ1-6; D gene uncertain. Trimming stripped 9 bases from V and 5 bases from J, with 17 bases between. Germline CDR1 and CDR2: MDHEN and SYDVKM. CDR3 length equals 15 residues. The CDR3 nucleotides read TGTGCCAGTTTCCATTCCGGGGATAATAATTCACCCCTCCACTTT. Its protein product is CASFHSGDNNSPLHF.